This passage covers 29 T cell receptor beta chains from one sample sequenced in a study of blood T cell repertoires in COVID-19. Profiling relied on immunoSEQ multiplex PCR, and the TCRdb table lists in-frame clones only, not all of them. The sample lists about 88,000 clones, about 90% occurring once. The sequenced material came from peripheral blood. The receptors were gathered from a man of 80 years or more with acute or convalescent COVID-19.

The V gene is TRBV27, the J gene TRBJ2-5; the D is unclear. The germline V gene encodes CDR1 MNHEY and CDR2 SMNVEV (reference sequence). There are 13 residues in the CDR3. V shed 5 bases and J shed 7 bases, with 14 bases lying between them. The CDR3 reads CASSTSRLLTQYF. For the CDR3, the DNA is TGTGCCAGCAGTACGTCCAGGCTACTGACCCAGTACTTC.

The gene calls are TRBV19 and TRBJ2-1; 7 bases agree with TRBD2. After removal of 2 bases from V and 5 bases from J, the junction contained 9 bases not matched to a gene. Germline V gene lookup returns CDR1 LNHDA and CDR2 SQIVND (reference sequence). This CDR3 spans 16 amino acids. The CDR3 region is CASSIWLGGGNNEQFF. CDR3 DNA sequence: TGTGCCAGTAGTATATGGCTCGGGGGAGGGAACAATGAGCAGTTCTTC.

CDR3 nucleotide sequence: TGCGCCAGCAGCTTGGAGCCGGGAACCTACGAGCAGTACTTC. It encodes CASSLEPGTYEQYF. The chain recombines TRBV5-1 with TRBJ2-7; maybe TRBD2 (5 bases). This CDR3 region has 14 residues. V lost 0 bases and J 2 bases, leaving 9 bases between the germline ends. Germline-derived CDR1 and CDR2 are SGHRS and YFSETQ. The variable domain in full, with the rest retrieved from reference TRBV5-1 and TRBJ2-7, is KAGVTQTPRYLIKTRGQQVTLSCSPISGHRSVSWYQQTPGQGLQFLFEYFSETQRNKGNFPGRFSGRQFSNSRSEMNVSTLELGDSALYLCASSLEPGTYEQYFGPGTRLTVT.

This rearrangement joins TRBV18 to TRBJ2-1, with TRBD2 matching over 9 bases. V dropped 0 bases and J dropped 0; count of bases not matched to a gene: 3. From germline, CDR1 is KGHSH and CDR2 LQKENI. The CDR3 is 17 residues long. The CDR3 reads CASSPPLAGNSYNEQFF. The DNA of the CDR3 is TGTGCCAGCTCACCACCCCTAGCGGGGAACTCCTACAATGAGCAGTTCTTC. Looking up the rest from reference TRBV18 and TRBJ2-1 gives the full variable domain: NAGVMQNPRHLVRRRGQEARLRCSPMKGHSHVYWYRQLPEEGLKFMVYLQKENIIDESGMPKERFSAEFPKEGPSILRIQQVVRGDSAAYFCASSPPLAGNSYNEQFFGPGTRLTVL.

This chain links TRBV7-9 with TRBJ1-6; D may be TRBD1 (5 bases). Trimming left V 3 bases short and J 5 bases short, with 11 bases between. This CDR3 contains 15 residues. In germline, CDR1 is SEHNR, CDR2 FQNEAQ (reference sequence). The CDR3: CASSLTQDHNSPLHF. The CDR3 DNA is TGTGCCAGCAGCTTGACACAGGATCATAATTCACCCCTCCACTTT.

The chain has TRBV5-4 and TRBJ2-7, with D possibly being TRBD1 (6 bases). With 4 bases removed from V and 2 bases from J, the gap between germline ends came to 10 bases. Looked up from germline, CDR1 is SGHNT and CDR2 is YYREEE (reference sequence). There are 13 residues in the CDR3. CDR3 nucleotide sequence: TGTGCCAGCAGCGTAGACAGGACCTACGAGCAGTACTTC. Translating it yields CASSVDRTYEQYF.

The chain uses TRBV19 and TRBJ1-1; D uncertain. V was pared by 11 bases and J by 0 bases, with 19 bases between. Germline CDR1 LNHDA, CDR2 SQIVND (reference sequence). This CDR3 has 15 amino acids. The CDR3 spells CACRRGELMNTEAFF. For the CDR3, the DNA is TGTGCCTGCAGGCGGGGAGAGCTTATGAACACTGAAGCTTTCTTT. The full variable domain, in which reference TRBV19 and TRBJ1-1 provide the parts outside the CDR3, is DGGITQSPKYLFRKEGQNVTLSCEQNLNHDAMYWYRQDPGQGLRLIYYSQIVNDFQKGDIAEGYSVSREKKESFPLTVTSAQKNPTAFYLCACRRGELMNTEAFFGQGTRLTVV.

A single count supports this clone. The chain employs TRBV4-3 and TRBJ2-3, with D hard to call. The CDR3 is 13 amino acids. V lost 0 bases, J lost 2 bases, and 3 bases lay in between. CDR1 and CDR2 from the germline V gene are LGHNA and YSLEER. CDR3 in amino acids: CASSQDFTDTQYF. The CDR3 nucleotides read TGCGCCAGCAGCCAAGACTTCACAGATACGCAGTATTTT.

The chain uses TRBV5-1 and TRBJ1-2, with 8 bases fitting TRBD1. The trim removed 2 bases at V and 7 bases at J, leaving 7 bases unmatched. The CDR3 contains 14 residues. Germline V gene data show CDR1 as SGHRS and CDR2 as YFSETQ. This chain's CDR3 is CASSFGQGMGGYTF. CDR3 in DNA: TGCGCCAGCAGCTTTGGACAGGGTATGGGTGGCTACACCTTC.

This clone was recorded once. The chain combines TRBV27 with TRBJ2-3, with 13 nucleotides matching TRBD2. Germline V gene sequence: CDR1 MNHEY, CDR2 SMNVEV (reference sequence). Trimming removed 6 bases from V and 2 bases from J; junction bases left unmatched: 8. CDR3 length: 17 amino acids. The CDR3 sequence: CASSPIGTSGITDTQYF. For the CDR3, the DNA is TGTGCCAGCAGCCCTATCGGGACTAGCGGGATCACAGATACGCAGTATTTT.

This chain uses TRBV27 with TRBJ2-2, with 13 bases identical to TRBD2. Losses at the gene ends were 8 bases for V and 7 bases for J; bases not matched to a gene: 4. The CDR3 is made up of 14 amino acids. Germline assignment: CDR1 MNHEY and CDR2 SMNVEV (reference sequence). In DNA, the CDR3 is TGTGCCAGCGGGGGACTAGCGGGATACGGGGAGCTGTTTTTT. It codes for CASGGLAGYGELFF.

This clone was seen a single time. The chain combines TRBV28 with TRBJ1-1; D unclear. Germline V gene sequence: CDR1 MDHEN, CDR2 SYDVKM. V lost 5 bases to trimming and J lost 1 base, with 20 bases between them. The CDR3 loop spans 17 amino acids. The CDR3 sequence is CASSPPGQLGKNTEAFF. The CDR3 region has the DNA TGTGCCAGCAGTCCTCCCGGGCAGCTCGGGAAGAACACTGAAGCTTTCTTT.

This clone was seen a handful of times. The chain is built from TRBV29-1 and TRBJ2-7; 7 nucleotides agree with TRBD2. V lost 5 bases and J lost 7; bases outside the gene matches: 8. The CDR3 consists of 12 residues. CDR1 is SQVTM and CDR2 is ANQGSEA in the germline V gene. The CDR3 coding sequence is TGCAGCGTTACAAGCGGGGCCGAGGAGCAGTACTTC. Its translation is CSVTSGAEEQYF.

In DNA form, the CDR3 reads TGTGCCAGCAGCTCCGGACAGCCACTAAGCTCTGGGGCCAACGTCCTGACTTTC. It codes for CASSSGQPLSSGANVLTF. The rearrangement links TRBV7-2 to TRBJ2-6; perhaps TRBD1 as D (6 bases). V was shortened by 4 bases and J by 0 bases, with 16 bases between the two germline ends. There are 18 residues in the CDR3. CDR1 and CDR2 (germline): SGHTA, FQGNSA.

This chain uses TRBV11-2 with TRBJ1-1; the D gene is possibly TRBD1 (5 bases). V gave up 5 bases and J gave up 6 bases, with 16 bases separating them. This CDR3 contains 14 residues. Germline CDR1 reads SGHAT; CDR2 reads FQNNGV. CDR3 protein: CASSTLGGVAEAFF. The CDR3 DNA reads TGTGCCAGCAGCACCCTTGGGGGGGTGGCTGAAGCTTTCTTT. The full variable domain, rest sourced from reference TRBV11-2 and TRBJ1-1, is EAGVAQSPRYKIIEKRQSVAFWCNPISGHATLYWYQQILGQGPKLLIQFQNNGVVDDSQLPKDRFSAERLKGVDSTLKIQPAKLEDSAVYLCASSTLGGVAEAFFGQGTRLTVV.

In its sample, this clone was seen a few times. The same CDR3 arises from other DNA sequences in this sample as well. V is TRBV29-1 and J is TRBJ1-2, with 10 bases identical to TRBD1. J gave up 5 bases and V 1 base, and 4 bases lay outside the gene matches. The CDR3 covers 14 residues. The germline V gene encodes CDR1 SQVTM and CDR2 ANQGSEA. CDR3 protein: CSVEGTGGSYGYTF. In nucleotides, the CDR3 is TGCAGCGTTGAAGGGACAGGGGGTAGTTATGGCTACACCTTC.

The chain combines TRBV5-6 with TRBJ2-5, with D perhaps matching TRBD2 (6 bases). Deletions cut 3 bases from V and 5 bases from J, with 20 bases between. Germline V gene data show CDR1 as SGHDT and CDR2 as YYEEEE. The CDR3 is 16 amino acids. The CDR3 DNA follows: TGTGCCAGCAGCTCTACCGGGACTTACAGGTCCGAGACCCAGTACTTC. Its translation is CASSSTGTYRSETQYF.

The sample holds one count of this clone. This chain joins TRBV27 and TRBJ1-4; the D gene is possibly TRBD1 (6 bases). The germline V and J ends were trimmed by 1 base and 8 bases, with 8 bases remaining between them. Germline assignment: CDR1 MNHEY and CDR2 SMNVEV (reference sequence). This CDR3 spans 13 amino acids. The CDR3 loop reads CASSLLGHEKLFF. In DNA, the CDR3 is TGTGCCAGCAGTTTATTGGGACACGAAAAACTGTTTTTT.

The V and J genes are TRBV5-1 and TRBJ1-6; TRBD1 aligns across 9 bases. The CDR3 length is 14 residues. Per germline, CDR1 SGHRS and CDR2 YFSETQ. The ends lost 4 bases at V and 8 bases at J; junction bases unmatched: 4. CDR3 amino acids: CASSPGTGYSPLHF. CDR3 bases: TGCGCCAGCAGCCCCGGGACAGGGTATTCACCCCTCCACTTT.

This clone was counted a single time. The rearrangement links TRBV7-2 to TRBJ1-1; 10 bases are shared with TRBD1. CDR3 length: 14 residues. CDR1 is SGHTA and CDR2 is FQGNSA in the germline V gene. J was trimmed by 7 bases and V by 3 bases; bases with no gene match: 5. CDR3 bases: TGTGCCAGCAGCTTCAGACAGGGGGCGAGTGAAGCTTTCTTT. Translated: CASSFRQGASEAFF.

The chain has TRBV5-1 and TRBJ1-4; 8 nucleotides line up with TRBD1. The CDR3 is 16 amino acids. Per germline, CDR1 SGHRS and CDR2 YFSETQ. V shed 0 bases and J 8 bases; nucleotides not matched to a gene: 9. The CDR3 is CASSLGSSGGDEKLFF. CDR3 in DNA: TGCGCCAGCAGCTTGGGGTCTTCAGGGGGCGACGAAAAACTGTTTTTT. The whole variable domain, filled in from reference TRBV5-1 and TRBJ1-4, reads KAGVTQTPRYLIKTRGQQVTLSCSPISGHRSVSWYQQTPGQGLQFLFEYFSETQRNKGNFPGRFSGRQFSNSRSEMNVSTLELGDSALYLCASSLGSSGGDEKLFFGSGTQLSVL.

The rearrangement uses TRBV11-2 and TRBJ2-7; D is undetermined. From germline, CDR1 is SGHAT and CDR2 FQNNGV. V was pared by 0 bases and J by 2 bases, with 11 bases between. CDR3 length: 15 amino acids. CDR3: CASSLELSIPYEQYF. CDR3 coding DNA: TGTGCCAGCAGCTTAGAGCTTAGCATCCCCTACGAGCAGTACTTC.

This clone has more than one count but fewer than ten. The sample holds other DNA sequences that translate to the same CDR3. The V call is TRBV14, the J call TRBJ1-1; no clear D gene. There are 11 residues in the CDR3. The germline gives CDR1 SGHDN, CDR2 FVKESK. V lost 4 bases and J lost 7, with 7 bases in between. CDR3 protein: CASSRGDEAFF. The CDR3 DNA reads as TGTGCCAGCAGCCGAGGAGATGAAGCTTTCTTT.

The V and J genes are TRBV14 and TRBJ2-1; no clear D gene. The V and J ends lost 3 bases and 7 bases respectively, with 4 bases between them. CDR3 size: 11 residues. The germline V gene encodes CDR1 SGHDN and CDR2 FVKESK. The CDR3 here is CASSHLNEQFF. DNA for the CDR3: TGTGCCAGCAGCCACCTAAATGAGCAGTTCTTC.

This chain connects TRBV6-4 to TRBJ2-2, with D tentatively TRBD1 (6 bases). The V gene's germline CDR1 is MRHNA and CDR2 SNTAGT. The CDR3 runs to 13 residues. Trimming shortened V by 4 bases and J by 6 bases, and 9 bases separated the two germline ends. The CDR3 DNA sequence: TGTGCCAGCAGTGGGACAGTAGCCGGGGAGCTGTTTTTT. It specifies CASSGTVAGELFF.

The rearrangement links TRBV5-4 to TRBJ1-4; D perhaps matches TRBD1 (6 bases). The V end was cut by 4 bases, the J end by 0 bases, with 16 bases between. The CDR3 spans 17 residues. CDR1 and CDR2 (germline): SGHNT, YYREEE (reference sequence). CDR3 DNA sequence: TGTGCCAGCAGCCGAGGGGGGGATTTTGCAACTAATGAAAAACTGTTTTTT. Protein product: CASSRGGDFATNEKLFF.

The CDR3 bases are TGTGCCAGCAGCTTACTCCAGGGTGGCACTGAAGCTTTCTTT. Translating gives CASSLLQGGTEAFF. The chain is built from TRBV7-2 and TRBJ1-1; D perhaps matches TRBD1 (5 bases). Germline V CDR1 and CDR2: SGHTA, FQGNSA. The CDR3 contains 14 residues. Trimming shortened V by 2 bases and J by 4 bases, and 11 bases separated the two germline ends.

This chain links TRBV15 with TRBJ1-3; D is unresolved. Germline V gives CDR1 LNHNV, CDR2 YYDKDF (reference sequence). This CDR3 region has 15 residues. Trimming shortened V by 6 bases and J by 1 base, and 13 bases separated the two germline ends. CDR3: CATSRDLGSGNTIYF. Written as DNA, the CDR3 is TGTGCCACCAGTCGGGATCTTGGGTCTGGAAACACCATATATTTT.

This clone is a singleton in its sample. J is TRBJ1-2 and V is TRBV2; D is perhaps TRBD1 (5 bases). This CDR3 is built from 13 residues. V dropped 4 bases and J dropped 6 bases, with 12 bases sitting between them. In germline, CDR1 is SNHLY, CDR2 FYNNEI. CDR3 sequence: CASSGGGPNGYTF. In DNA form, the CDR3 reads TGTGCCAGCAGTGGGGGGGGACCGAATGGCTACACCTTC.